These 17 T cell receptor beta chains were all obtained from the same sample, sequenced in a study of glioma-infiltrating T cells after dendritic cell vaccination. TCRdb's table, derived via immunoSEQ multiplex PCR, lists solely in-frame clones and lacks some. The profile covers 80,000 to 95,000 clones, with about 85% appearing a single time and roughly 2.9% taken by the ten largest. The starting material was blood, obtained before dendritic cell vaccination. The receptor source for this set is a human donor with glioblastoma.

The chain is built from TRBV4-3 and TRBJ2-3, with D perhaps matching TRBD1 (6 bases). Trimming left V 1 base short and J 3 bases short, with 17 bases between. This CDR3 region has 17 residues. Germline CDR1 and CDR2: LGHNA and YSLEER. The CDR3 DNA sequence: TGCGCCAGCAGCCAAGTCTTTTCAGGGGACGTTACAGATACGCAGTATTTT. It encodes CASSQVFSGDVTDTQYF.

As DNA, the CDR3 is TGCGCCAGCAGCCCGAGGACAGGGGGAGGTGGCTACACCTTC. This encodes CASSPRTGGGGYTF. The rearrangement uses TRBV5-1 and TRBJ1-2; 10 nucleotides match TRBD1. Germline V gives CDR1 SGHRS, CDR2 YFSETQ. Trimming cost V 4 bases and J 7 bases; bases outside gene matches: 7. This CDR3 spans 14 amino acids.

CDR3 in amino acids: CASSLGDRVLYEQYF. CDR3 nucleotides: TGCGCCAGCAGCTTGGGGGACAGGGTCCTCTACGAGCAGTACTTC. The chain employs TRBV5-1 and TRBJ2-7; 9 bases match TRBD1. Germline V gives CDR1 SGHRS, CDR2 YFSETQ. This CDR3 has 15 amino acids. V lost 0 bases to trimming and J lost 3 bases; unmatched junction nucleotides: 4.

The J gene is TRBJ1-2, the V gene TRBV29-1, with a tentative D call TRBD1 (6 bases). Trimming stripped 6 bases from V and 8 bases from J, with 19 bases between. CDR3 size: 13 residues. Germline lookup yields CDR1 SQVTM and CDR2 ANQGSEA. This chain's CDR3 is CSVPSGQFYGYTF. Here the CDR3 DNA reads TGCAGCGTCCCCAGTGGACAGTTCTACGGCTACACCTTC.

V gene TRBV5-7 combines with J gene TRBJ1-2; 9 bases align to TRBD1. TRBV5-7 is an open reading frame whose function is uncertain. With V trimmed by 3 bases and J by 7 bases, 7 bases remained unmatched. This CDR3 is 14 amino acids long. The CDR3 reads CASSWGQGRAGYTF. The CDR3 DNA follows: TGTGCCAGCAGCTGGGGACAGGGCAGGGCTGGCTACACCTTC.

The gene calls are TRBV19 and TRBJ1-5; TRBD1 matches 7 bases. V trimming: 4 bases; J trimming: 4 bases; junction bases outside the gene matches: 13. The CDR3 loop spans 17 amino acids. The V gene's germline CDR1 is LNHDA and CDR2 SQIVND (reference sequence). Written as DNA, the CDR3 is TGTGCCAGTAGTACCACCCAGGGGGGACAGCCAAATCAGCCCCAGCATTTT. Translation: CASSTTQGGQPNQPQHF.

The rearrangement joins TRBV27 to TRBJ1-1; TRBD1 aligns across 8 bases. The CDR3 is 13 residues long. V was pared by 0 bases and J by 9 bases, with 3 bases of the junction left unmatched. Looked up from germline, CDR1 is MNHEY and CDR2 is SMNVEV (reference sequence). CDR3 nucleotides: TGTGCCAGCAGTTTATCCGGGACAGGCCAAGCTTTCTTT. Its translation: CASSLSGTGQAFF.

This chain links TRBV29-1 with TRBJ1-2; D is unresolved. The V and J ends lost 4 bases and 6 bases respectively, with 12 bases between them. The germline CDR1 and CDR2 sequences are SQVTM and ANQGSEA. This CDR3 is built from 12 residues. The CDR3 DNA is TGCAGCGTTGCTTCGCTGAGGGATGGCTACACCTTC. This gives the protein CSVASLRDGYTF.

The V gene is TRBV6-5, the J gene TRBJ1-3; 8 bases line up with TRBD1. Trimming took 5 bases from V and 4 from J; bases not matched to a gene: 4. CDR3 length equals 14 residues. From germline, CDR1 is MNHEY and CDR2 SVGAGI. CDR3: CASSRTGNGNTIYF. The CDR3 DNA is TGTGCCAGCAGTCGGACAGGGAACGGAAACACCATATATTTT.

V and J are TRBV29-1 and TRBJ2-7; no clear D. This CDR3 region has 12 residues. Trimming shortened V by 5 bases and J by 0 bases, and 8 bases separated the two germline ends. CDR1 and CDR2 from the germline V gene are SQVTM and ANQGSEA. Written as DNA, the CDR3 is TGCAGCGTTTTAGTAGTCTCCTACGAGCAGTACTTC. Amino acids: CSVLVVSYEQYF.

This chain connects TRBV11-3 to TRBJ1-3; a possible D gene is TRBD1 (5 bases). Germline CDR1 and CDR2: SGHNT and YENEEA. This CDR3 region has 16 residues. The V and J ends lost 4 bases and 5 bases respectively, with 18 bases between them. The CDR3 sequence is CASSSPFTGERNTIYF. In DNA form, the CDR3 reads TGTGCCAGCAGCTCCCCCTTCACAGGAGAAAGAAACACCATATATTTT.

The CDR3 reads CASSVGKNEQFF. CDR3 sequence (DNA): TGTGCCAGCAGCGTCGGGAAGAATGAGCAGTTCTTC. J is TRBJ2-1 and V is TRBV9; tentative D call: TRBD2 (5 bases). Germline lookup yields CDR1 SGDLS and CDR2 YYNGEE. This CDR3 is 12 amino acids long. V was shortened by 2 bases and J by 7 bases, with 7 bases between the two germline ends.

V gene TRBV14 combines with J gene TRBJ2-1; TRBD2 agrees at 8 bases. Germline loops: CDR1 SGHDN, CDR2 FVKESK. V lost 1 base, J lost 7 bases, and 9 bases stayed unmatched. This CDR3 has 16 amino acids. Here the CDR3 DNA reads TGTGCCAGCAGCCAAGGGACCGGGAGGGCCTGGAATGAGCAGTTCTTC. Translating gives CASSQGTGRAWNEQFF. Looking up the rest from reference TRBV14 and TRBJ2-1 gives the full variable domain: EAGVTQFPSHSVIEKGQTVTLRCDPISGHDNLYWYRRVMGKEIKFLLHFVKESKQDESGMPNNRFLAERTGGTYSTLKVQPAELEDSGVYFCASSQGTGRAWNEQFFGPGTRLTVL.

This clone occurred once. The CDR3 DNA is TGCGCCAGCAGCTTTGGGACTAGCGGAAACAATGAGCAGTTCTTC. Translating it yields CASSFGTSGNNEQFF. J is TRBJ2-1 and V is TRBV5-1; 11 positions match TRBD2. CDR1 and CDR2 (germline): SGHRS, YFSETQ. The CDR3 spans 15 residues. Trimming at V came to 2 bases and at J to 5 bases, leaving 3 bases not matched to a gene.

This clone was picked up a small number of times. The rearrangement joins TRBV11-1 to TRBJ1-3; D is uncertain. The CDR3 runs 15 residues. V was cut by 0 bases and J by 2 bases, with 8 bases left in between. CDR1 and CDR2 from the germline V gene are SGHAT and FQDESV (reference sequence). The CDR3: CASSLAVTTGNTIYF. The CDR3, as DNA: TGTGCCAGCAGCTTAGCTGTGACAACTGGAAACACCATATATTTT.

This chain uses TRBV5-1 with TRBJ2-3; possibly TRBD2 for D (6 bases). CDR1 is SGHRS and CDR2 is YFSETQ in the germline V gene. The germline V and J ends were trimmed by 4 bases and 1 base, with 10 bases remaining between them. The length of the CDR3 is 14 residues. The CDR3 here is CASSPEGGTDTQYF. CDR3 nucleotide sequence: TGCGCCAGCAGCCCGGAGGGCGGCACAGATACGCAGTATTTT.

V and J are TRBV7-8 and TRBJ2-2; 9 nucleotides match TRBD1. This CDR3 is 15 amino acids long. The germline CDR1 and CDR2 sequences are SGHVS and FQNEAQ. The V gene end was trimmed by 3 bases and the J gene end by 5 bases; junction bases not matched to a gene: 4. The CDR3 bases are TGTGCCAGCAGCTTCCGGGACAGGGTAACCGGGGAGCTGTTTTTT. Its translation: CASSFRDRVTGELFF.